The next 16 T cell receptor beta chains were all read from a single sample in a study of identical twins. TCRdb called the 5' RACE reads again in MiXCR, with one record for every CDR3 protein. The sample lists roughly 250,000 distinct CDR3 sequences; over 13% were seen once. The sequenced sample consisted of memory (CD45RO+) T cells sorted from blood. These receptors originate from a woman aged 18-35 years in good health.

The V and J genes are TRBV27 and TRBJ2-1, with D perhaps matching TRBD1 or TRBD2 (5 bases each). CDR1 and CDR2 from the germline V gene are MNHEY and SMNVEV (reference sequence). With 1 base removed from V and 6 bases from J, the gap between germline ends came to 16 bases. The CDR3 covers 16 residues. The CDR3 sequence: CASSLLRGGWGNEQFF. The DNA of the CDR3 is TGTGCCAGCAGTTTATTGAGGGGCGGTTGGGGCAATGAGCAGTTCTTC.

As regards this clonotype: A much bigger clone sits one base away, suggesting this may be a read error. This chain uses TRBV12-3 or TRBV12-4 with TRBJ1-2; no definite D call. The V and J ends lost 8 bases and 1 base respectively, with 11 bases between them. The CDR3 covers 13 residues. This CDR3 is CASSTGVNYGYTF. The CDR3 nucleotides read TGTGCCAGCTCAACGGGCGTTAACTATGGCTACACCTTC.

The gene calls are TRBV20-1 and TRBJ2-7, with TRBD1 identical over 7 bases. CDR3 length: 15 amino acids. Per the germline V gene, CDR1 is DFQATT and CDR2 is SNEGSKA (reference sequence). V lost 1 base and J lost 4; bases outside the gene matches: 10. The DNA of the CDR3 is TGCAGTGCTAGAGGCCCGGGACAGCAGATTTACGAGCAGTACTTC. Translated: CSARGPGQQIYEQYF.

This clonotype was picked up a small number of times. The chain carries TRBV6-2 or TRBV6-3 and TRBJ2-2, with D hard to call. Germline loops: CDR1 MNHEY, CDR2 SVGEGT. The V and J ends lost 2 bases and 5 bases respectively, with 12 bases between them. The length of the CDR3 is 15 residues. CDR3 coding DNA: TGTGCCAGCAGTTACACGTCCAGACGGACCGGGGAGCTGTTTTTT. Protein sequence: CASSYTSRRTGELFF.

This clonotype was seen at least ten times. The chain uses TRBV21-1 and TRBJ1-4; the DNA was not compared with TRBD1, the D call given in the table. TRBV21-1 is an annotated pseudogene. CDR3 length equals 13 residues. In nucleotides, the CDR3 is TGTGCCAGCAGCAGCAGGGTAGGGGAAAAACTGTTTTTT. Amino acid sequence: CASSSRVGEKLFF.

The chain has TRBV6-2 or TRBV6-3 and TRBJ2-1; 8 bases line up with TRBD2. Germline V gene data show CDR1 as MNHEY and CDR2 as SVGEGT. After removal of 8 bases from V and 7 bases from J, the junction contained 10 bases not matched to a gene. The CDR3 contains 14 residues. In DNA form, the CDR3 reads TGTGCCAGCGGTACCGGGGGGGGAGAAAATGAGCAGTTCTTC. As protein: CASGTGGGENEQFF.

There are many counts of this clonotype. This chain connects TRBV7-2 to TRBJ1-2, with a weak D call TRBD1 (6 bases). Per germline, CDR1 SGHTA and CDR2 FQGNSA. CDR3 length: 13 residues. V was clipped by 4 bases and J by 4 bases, with 10 bases between them. For the CDR3, the DNA is TGTGCCAGCAGCTCGAAGGGGGGCTATGGCTACACCTTC. Residues: CASSSKGGYGYTF. The full variable domain, in which reference TRBV7-2 and TRBJ1-2 provide the parts outside the CDR3, is GAGVSQSPSNKVTEKGKDVELRCDPISGHTALYWYRQSLGQGLEFLIYFQGNSAPDKSGLPSDRFSAERTGGSVSTLTIQRTQQEDSAVYLCASSSKGGYGYTFGSGTRLTVV.

The table lists this clonotype with a few counts. The genes are TRBV12-3 or TRBV12-4 and TRBJ2-4, with 9 bases aligning to TRBD2. The V segment lost 7 bases and the J segment 7 bases; nucleotides outside the gene matches: 8. This CDR3 is 14 amino acids long. CDR3 sequence reads: CASTPGLAQNIQYF. The CDR3 region has the DNA TGTGCCAGCACTCCGGGACTAGCCCAGAACATTCAGTACTTC.

As DNA, the CDR3 is TGCGCCAGCAGTCCGGCCGGGGGTAACTATGGCTACACCTTC. This translates into CASSPAGGNYGYTF. The chain employs TRBV10-1 and TRBJ1-2, with D possibly TRBD1 on 5 matching bases. The V gene's germline CDR1 is WNHNN and CDR2 SYGVQD (reference sequence). This CDR3 has 14 residues. Trimming took 5 bases from V and 1 from J, leaving 11 bases between them.

This sequence joins TRBV29-1 and TRBJ2-1, with TRBD2 identical over 7 bases. Losses at the gene ends were 6 bases for V and 0 bases for J; bases not matched to a gene: 2. The CDR3 totals 13 residues. Germline V CDR1 and CDR2: SQVTM, ANQGSEA. The CDR3 DNA reads TGCAGCGTACGCGGGAGCTCCTACAATGAGCAGTTCTTC. It codes for CSVRGSSYNEQFF.

This rearrangement joins TRBV9 to TRBJ1-2, with 7 bases fitting TRBD1. Germline lookup yields CDR1 SGDLS and CDR2 YYNGEE. The CDR3 totals 16 residues. V trimming: 2 bases; J trimming: 4 bases; junction bases outside the gene matches: 11. The CDR3 sequence is CASSVGGDSGFYGYTF. CDR3 nucleotide sequence: TGTGCCAGCAGCGTGGGGGGGGACAGCGGCTTCTATGGCTACACCTTC.

This clonotype appeared a few times. The chain links TRBV9 to TRBJ2-7; no definite D call. CDR3 length: 14 residues. The V end was cut by 0 bases, the J end by 2 bases, with 9 bases between. Germline V CDR1 and CDR2: SGDLS, YYNGEE. The chain's CDR3 is CASSVEGSTYEQYF. CDR3 nucleotides: TGTGCCAGCAGCGTAGAAGGTTCCACCTACGAGCAGTACTTC.

This clonotype showed up just a few times. A read error may account for a junction end that differs from germline. CDR3 in amino acids: CASSTDRGLGPEDF. In DNA, the CDR3 is TGTGCCAGCAGCACCGACCGGGGTTTGGGGCCAGAGGACTTC. This chain uses TRBV7-9 with TRBJ2-7; TRBD1 or TRBD2 may be the D gene (5 bases each). The CDR3 has 14 residues. Germline V gene data show CDR1 as SEHNR and CDR2 as FQNEAQ (reference sequence).

This clonotype was observed at least ten times. The chain employs TRBV7-9 and TRBJ2-7; D might be TRBD1 (5 bases). The CDR3 loop spans 16 amino acids. Trimming stripped 3 bases from V and 2 bases from J, with 17 bases between. Germline CDR1 SEHNR, CDR2 FQNEAQ (reference sequence). CDR3 sequence: CASSLGLPGNTYEQYF. The CDR3 nucleotides are TGTGCCAGCAGCTTGGGTCTCCCAGGGAATACCTACGAGCAGTACTTC.

This clonotype was seen only a few times. The chain recombines TRBV19 with TRBJ2-1; TRBD2 is a possible D gene (6 bases). Per the germline V gene, CDR1 is LNHDA and CDR2 is SQIVND (reference sequence). This CDR3 region has 14 residues. Trimming took 7 bases from V and 1 from J, leaving 11 bases between them. The CDR3 DNA sequence: TGTGCCAGTAAGGGAGGCCCTTCCTACAATGAGCAGTTCTTC. Residues: CASKGGPSYNEQFF.

This sequence joins TRBV20-1 and TRBJ2-5; 10 bases are shared with TRBD1. CDR3 size: 15 residues. Germline V gene data show CDR1 as DFQATT and CDR2 as SNEGSKA (reference sequence). J was trimmed by 4 bases and V by 4 bases; bases with no gene match: 9. CDR3 coding DNA: TGCAGTGCTACTAGGGGACAGGGGAACTTAGAGACCCAGTACTTC. The encoded protein is CSATRGQGNLETQYF.